The source of this TCR beta chain is a study of tumor-infiltrating lymphocytes in primary liver carcinoma. Study information: The study included patients who were men and women aged 30 to 69 years. Study-wide findings and caveats: Found in all five tumor regions were only about 8-25% of top clones.

Unsorted bulk tissue of roughly 20-34 mg yielded co-extracted RNA and DNA. None of the patients had received treatment, and all had chronic HBV infection. As regards this clonotype: Its antigen is not identified. At one end, the junction sequence differs from germline, possibly due to a read error.

Total RNA (around 510 ng) served as template for TCR beta cDNA synthesis primed by a constant-region primer. Slightly modified ARM-PCR served as the procedure for the TCR beta libraries. These libraries came from three rounds of nested multiplex PCR. The opening two PCR rounds, around 9 cycles each, paired TRBV1-TRBV30 forward primers with a C-beta reverse primer. TCRdb independently ran MiXCR on the multiplex PCR reads; one entry per CDR3 protein. The data hold fewer than 75,000 distinct CDR3 sequences, with about 71% observed a single time. Germline loops: CDR1 MDHEN, CDR2 SYDVKM. This CDR3 is 12 amino acids long.

This clonotype originated in a man aged 40-55 years with primary liver carcinoma and hepatitis B virus infection. The V and J genes are TRBV28 and TRBJ1-5, with D possibly being TRBD1 (5 bases). The sequencing sample was made of liver tumor tissue from sampling region 4. Documented subset: tumor region T4, right-lateral pole. CDR3 nucleotides: TGTGCCAGCACCTTAAGGGGTCAGCCCCATCATTTT. This sequence encodes CASTLRGQPHHF.